A single sample is the source of the 2 T cell receptor beta chains below, sequenced in a study of T-cell reconstitution after alpha-beta-depleted transplantation in children. During its preparation, the TCRbeta library received unique molecular identifiers. Using its own MiXCR run on the PCR reads, TCRdb lists one record per CDR3 protein. The sample holds 450,000 to 600,000 distinct CDR3 sequences, about an eighth seen once. The sequenced sample was PBMCs, mostly from graft donor cells, obtained 360 days after TCRalphabeta/CD19-depleted stem cell transplant. The source is a male patient between 5 and 17 years old who had a stem cell transplant for acute myeloid leukemia, so the T cells may come from the graft donor.

Many counts were recorded for this clonotype. The rearrangement uses TRBV12-3 or TRBV12-4 and TRBJ2-1; 9 bases fit TRBD1. The V segment lost 5 bases and the J segment 4 bases; nucleotides outside the gene matches: 12. This CDR3 is 17 amino acids long. The CDR3 sequence: CASSPPWGTGPYNEQFF. The CDR3 nucleotides are TGTGCCAGCAGTCCCCCCTGGGGGACAGGGCCATACAATGAGCAGTTCTTC.

This clonotype was seen ten or more times. This chain uses TRBV27 with TRBJ2-3; D not certain. The V end lost 1 base, the J end lost 1 base, and 9 bases lay between the germline ends. This CDR3 has 15 residues. From germline, CDR1 is MNHEY and CDR2 SMNVEV (reference sequence). The CDR3 nucleotides are TGTGCCAGCAGTTTATTCCCCTCTCGCACAGATACGCAGTATTTT. It codes for CASSLFPSRTDTQYF.